This T cell receptor beta chain derives from a study of T cell repertoires in cytomegalovirus infection (dated by TCRdb to 2018 to 2020). Background for the entire study: The peptide stimulations were aimed at well-studied HLA-B-restricted epitopes as well as recently identified HLA-C-restricted CMV epitopes, whose presentation resists viral immunomodulation. The HLA type of each donor mattered for the analysis, because public TCR beta signatures pointed to carriage of CMV infection along with the matching HLA type.

Overall study results and their limits: Cumulative frequency of public TCR beta family members discriminated carriers of CMV infection plus the relevant HLA type in this cohort and an independent roughly 350-donor cohort. The ex vivo response was dominated by HLA-C-restricted CMV-specific TCR beta clonotypes, which also provided the single most frequent clonotype in two of eight donors.

TCRdb records Illumina HiSeq 1500 as the sequencer. Using fastp at Q25 and MiXCR, TCRdb reprocessed the public reads and kept productive beta chains. Rows with a matching CDR3 protein are joined into one entry that keeps the most common DNA and genes. Within this sample are some 480,000 distinct CDR3 sequences, with about 33% of them counted one time only. The biggest ten clones account for roughly a sixth of the sample. At the junction V is shortened by 3 bases and J by 4 bases, with 13 bases in between. From a lookup of the germline V gene, CDR1 and CDR2 are LGHNA and YSLEER. Its CDR3 holds 15 amino acids, cysteine through phenylalanine. The kept DNA is CDR3 alone, 45 bases in frame from the first base. The treatment or condition tag for this specimen amounts to: in vitro stimulation with specific CMV peptide epitopes to enrich CMV-specific T cells. This clonotype was detected a few times. What antigen it recognizes has not been identified. No base-level quality is on record; no much larger clone is a single base apart.

This TCR came from a human donor in good health (CMV status not recorded). Some clones in this sample may be carry-over from other donors' samples. Sequenced here: cultured PBMCs, sampled from culture after CMV antigen stimulation. The V gene is TRBV4-3 and the J gene is TRBJ2-1; the D gene lacks a confident call. The CDR3 region has the sequence CASSQVGLGYNEQFF. The DNA sequence is given as TGCGCCAGCAGCCAGGTCGGCCTAGGTTACAATGAGCAGTTCTTC.